This T cell receptor beta chain appears in the sequencing data of a study of control samples from healthy donors and cancer patients. Per the germline V gene, CDR1 is SEHNR and CDR2 is FQNEAQ (reference sequence). The CDR3 loop spans 15 amino acids. With 0 bases removed from V and 5 bases from J, the gap between germline ends came to 14 bases. The protocol was immunoSEQ multiplex PCR, while the TCRdb copy is restricted to in-frame clones and leaves out a portion. The data hold about 190,000 clones, with 91% observed a single time. The chain recombines TRBV7-9 with TRBJ2-7; D is undetermined. The TCR sequence derives from a man aged 30 to 45 in good health. The source material was blood. The CDR3 reads CASSLASSFPDEQYF. As DNA, the CDR3 is TGTGCCAGCAGCTTAGCCTCCTCTTTCCCCGACGAGCAGTACTTC.